This entry lists 6 T cell receptor beta chains sequenced from one sample in a study of T cell changes during pregnancy in multiple sclerosis. The data were produced by immunoSEQ multiplex PCR, yet TCRdb's version contains in-frame clones alone and is incomplete. The profile covers about 96,000 clones, with almost 95% appearing a single time and about 2.7% taken by the ten largest. The source material was peripheral blood, sampled in the first trimester of pregnancy. The receptors stem from a female donor with multiple sclerosis, enrolled in a pregnancy study.

Concerning this clone: One end of the junction does not line up with germline, which may come from a read error. The chain links TRBV7-3 to TRBJ2-6; TRBD1 agrees at 7 bases. The CDR3 has 18 amino acids. CDR1 and CDR2 (germline): SGHTA, FQGTGA. CDR3: CASSVTGTALSGANVLTF. The CDR3 coding sequence is TGTGCCAGCAGCGTAACCGGGACAGCACTTTCTGGGGCCAACGTCCTGACTTTC.

DNA of the CDR3: TGTGCCAGCAGTGAAGCTCTCACCGGGGAGCTGTTTTTT. It codes for CASSEALTGELFF. The chain recombines TRBV6-1 with TRBJ2-2; D call uncertain. Germline CDR1 and CDR2: MNHNS and SASEGT. This CDR3 has 13 residues. Between the trimmed V and J ends, which lost 0 bases and 4 bases, there was a span of 3 bases.

The rearrangement joins TRBV28 to TRBJ2-3, with TRBD2 identical over 7 bases. V shed 2 bases, J shed 2 bases, and the junction held 1 base outside the gene matches. The germline V gene has CDR1 MDHEN and CDR2 SYDVKM. The CDR3 runs to 14 residues. CDR3 sequence: CASSLAGVTDTQYF. The CDR3 nucleotides are TGTGCCAGCAGTTTAGCGGGAGTCACAGATACGCAGTATTTT.

The genes are TRBV9 and TRBJ1-4; 7 bases fit TRBD1. CDR3 length: 15 residues. Per germline, CDR1 SGDLS and CDR2 YYNGEE. With 3 bases clipped from V and 4 bases from J, the junction kept 6 bases outside the gene matches. The chain's CDR3 is CASSAMTGLNEKLFF. The CDR3 DNA is TGTGCCAGCAGCGCGATGACAGGGCTTAATGAAAAACTGTTTTTT.

This chain links TRBV25-1 with TRBJ1-2, with D perhaps matching TRBD1 (6 bases). Germline-derived CDR1 and CDR2 are MGHDK and SYGVNS. V was pared by 5 bases and J by 4 bases, with 17 bases between. The CDR3 is 15 residues long. The CDR3 bases are TGTGCCAGCAGTCTCGGGGGGGCCCCCCTCTATGGCTACACCTTC. Translated: CASSLGGAPLYGYTF.

The genes are TRBV7-9 and TRBJ1-5; 7 nucleotides match TRBD1. Per germline, CDR1 SEHNR and CDR2 FQNEAQ (reference sequence). CDR3 length: 17 residues. With V trimmed by 5 bases and J by 5 bases, 15 bases remained unmatched. The CDR3 protein is CASSPGGGYGGHQPQHF. The CDR3 nucleotides read TGTGCCAGCAGCCCAGGGGGTGGTTACGGGGGTCATCAGCCCCAGCATTTT.